The next 2 T cell receptor beta chains were all read from a single sample in a study of persistence of HIV-infected CD4 T cells. Which antigens these TCRs recognize remains unknown. Lysates of CMV-infected fibroblasts at 8 to 10 ug/mL stimulated these cells. CD40L/CD69 double-negative CD45RO-high memory CD4+ T cells were collected. Sequencing used immunoSEQ version 4 in survey mode. The repertoire was sequenced with immunoSEQ multiplex PCR; TCRdb's copy has only in-frame clones and lacks some. The sample holds under 60,000 clones, around 75% seen once. Sequenced material: CD4+ T cells sorted from PBMCs after roughly 18-hour stimulation, taken from a patient who received antiretroviral therapy. The source is an adult man with HIV who was CMV-seropositive.

The chain recombines TRBV4-1 with TRBJ2-7; 10 bases agree with TRBD2. The V and J ends lost 0 bases and 3 bases, in that order; junction bases with no gene match: 5. CDR1 is MGHRA, CDR2 YSYEKL, per germline. CDR3 length: 16 residues. CDR3 in amino acids: CASSQDRTSGVYEQYF. The CDR3 nucleotides are TGCGCCAGCAGCCAAGACAGGACTAGCGGCGTCTACGAGCAGTACTTC.

The chain joins TRBV7-9 to TRBJ1-6; D unresolved. The germline gives CDR1 SEHNR, CDR2 FQNEAQ (reference sequence). V was shortened by 2 bases and J by 8 bases, with 13 bases between the two germline ends. This CDR3 region has 15 residues. CDR3 residues: CASSLSTARDSPLHF. CDR3 bases: TGTGCCAGCAGCTTATCTACAGCTAGAGATTCACCCCTCCACTTT. The full variable domain, completed using reference TRBV7-9 and TRBJ1-6, is DTGVSQNPRHKITKRGQNVTFRCDPISEHNRLYWYRQTLGQGPEFLTYFQNEAQLEKSRLLSDRFSAERPKGSFSTLEIQRTEQGDSAMYLCASSLSTARDSPLHFGNGTRLTVT.